This T cell receptor beta chain was sequenced for a study of blood T cell repertoires in COVID-19 (dated by TCRdb to 2019 to 2021). Some background on the complete study: Collaborator samples came from the United States, Italy and Spain and covered acute and convalescent phases of COVID-19. Where HLA class I and class II types were available, the types were taken from metadata supplied by the sample provider, not from assay-based typing. The repertoires were released in a freely available public database intended as a resource for research on the immune response to SARS-CoV-2. Samples came from the ongoing ImmuneRACE study (first 160 participants) plus 1,254 subjects from 6 global collaborators. Subjects who had been exposed to COVID-19, were actively infected with it, or had recovered from it provided the deeply sampled blood TCRbeta repertoires that made up the dataset. The prospective study material was composed of cDNA or gDNA derived from T cells, B-cell-depleted T cells, or PBMCs. A de-identified subject ID, COVID-19 status, age in years and sex were almost always included in the sample metadata. On the study overall, not on this receptor specifically: The amount of clinical and demographic metadata varied by source and participant and was provided uncurated.

Remarks on this clone: It lacks a known antigen. Base quality data are lacking; no much larger clone is found one base away.

TCRbeta CDR3 regions were amplified from genomic DNA by means of the immunoSEQ Assay, a bias-controlled multiplex PCR. On the study's bioinformatics: The number of nucleated cells in each sample was estimated from the amplification of reference gene primers within the assay. Sequence reads were collapsed and filtered to measure the absolute abundance of every unique TCRbeta CDR3 rearrangement. Productive Simpson clonality was computed per sample as the square root of Simpson's diversity index over productive rearrangements. In its TCRdb copy, this immuneACCESS table keeps in-frame sequences only and misses some clones. Where compared with another copy, unresolved V genes explain less than half of these, and the others have no known cause. For V, J and clone size, that table is used; D and trimming come from the DNA. The sample includes about 200,000 clones, with roughly 80% observed a single time. Of the sample, approximately 0.99% falls within the top ten clones.

In Seattle, one collaborating source enrolled patients while the infection was active and tracked those patients longitudinally over the course of disease. Whole blood was collected in K2EDTA tubes by collaborating institutions according to the institutions' own protocols. For TCRbeta analysis, collaborators shipped samples as frozen whole blood, isolated PBMCs, or DNA extracted from either of those sample types. CDR1 SGHVS and CDR2 FQNEAQ were looked up in the germline V gene. Trimming removed 5 bases from V and 7 bases from J; the gene matches leave 10 bases unexplained. The CDR3 numbers 14 residues from cysteine through phenylalanine. Left in the record is the CDR3 DNA by itself, 42 bases read in frame from the first base.

Recombination joined TRBV7-8 with TRBJ2-7; 8 middle bases align to TRBD1. This TCR was recovered from a man between 60 and 75 years old with COVID-19, enrolled during active disease. What was sequenced was peripheral blood. Here the CDR3 is given as CASSMGQVVGEQYF. In nucleotides, the sequence is TGTGCCAGCAGCATGGGACAGGTGGTGGGGGAGCAGTACTTC.